One T cell receptor beta chain is described in this entry. Its antigen remains unidentified. The sample comes from a study of blood T cells in healthy people across ages. General observations from the study: Roughly linear declines in TCR beta diversity per million T cells occurred with age.

Caucasian individuals from Russia who were healthy and aged 6 to 90 acted as donors. Every donor gave 9 to 10 milliliters of peripheral blood. Trimming pared 0 bases from V and 0 bases from J, leaving 0 bases between. The germline V gene has CDR1 LGHNA and CDR2 YNFKEQ. The CDR3 covers 14 residues. For the second PCR, which ran for roughly 6 to 12 cycles, a sample-barcoded 5' primer and a J-beta primer mix were used. TCRdb re-called the 5' RACE reads through MiXCR, storing one row per CDR3 protein. The table lists about 970,000 distinct CDR3 sequences, approximately 50% of them singletons. This clonotype was obtained from a woman between 55 and 75 years old in good health. The material sequenced was blood. This chain uses TRBV4-2 with TRBJ2-6; D unclear. CDR3 coding DNA: TGTGCCAGCAGCCAAGACTCTGGGGCCAACGTCCTGACTTTC. It is translated as CASSQDSGANVLTF.